This TCR beta chain was profiled in a study of blood T cell repertoires in COVID-19. Study information: Samples taken during acute and convalescent COVID-19 were collected in the United States, Italy and Spain. T cells, B-cell-depleted T cells, or PBMCs supplied cDNA or gDNA.

The germline V gene encodes CDR1 MNHEY and CDR2 SVGAGI. CDR3 length: 14 residues. V lost 9 bases, J lost 0 bases, and 12 bases lay in between. Under the authors' procedure: It was from reference gene primer amplification that nucleated cell counts were estimated. Sequencing was performed with immunoSEQ multiplex PCR; in TCRdb, only in-frame clones are kept and a portion is missing. The D gene and trimming were derived from the DNA, and the V and J assignments and clone size from that table. This sample has under 300,000 clones, with about 80% found just once. The sample holds one count of this clone. The rearrangement links TRBV6-5 to TRBJ1-3; D is unclear. This receptor was obtained from a woman at least 80 years old with acute or convalescent COVID-19. Sequenced: peripheral blood. The DNA of the CDR3 is TGTGCCAGTTCCCCGACTAACTCTGGAAACACCATATATTTT. Its protein product is CASSPTNSGNTIYF.